This TCR beta chain was retrieved from a study of T cell changes during pregnancy in multiple sclerosis. The CDR3 extends over 14 amino acids. V was cut by 8 bases and J by 10 bases, with 21 bases left in between. Germline V CDR1 and CDR2: MNHEY, SMNVEV (reference sequence). TCRdb keeps only in-frame clones here, not all; method: immunoSEQ multiplex PCR. The sample yields approximately 42,000 clones, 80% to 85% seen once. The chain couples TRBV27 to TRBJ1-3; perhaps TRBD1 as D (5 bases). The material was CD4+ T cells from peripheral blood mononuclear cells, obtained before pregnancy. The sequence derives from a female donor with multiple sclerosis, enrolled in a pregnancy study. In DNA form, the CDR3 reads TGTGCCAGCTGGGGGGGTTTTGCCCTTAGAACCATATATTTT. The encoded protein is CASWGGFALRTIYF.